This passage covers 22 T cell receptor beta chains from one sample sequenced in a study of T-cell memory formation after mild COVID-19. MiXCR, run by TCRdb on the 5' RACE reads, gives a single entry per CDR3 protein. The sample consists of approximately 300,000 distinct CDR3 sequences, 15% to 20% of them appearing once. Sequences were obtained from PBMCs or a T cell subset sorted from them (not recorded which). Every receptor here comes from a man aged 18 to 35 who had mild COVID-19 (a few samples of this study predate the infection). Cell type and time point are not known.

This clonotype was detected a few times. The chain uses TRBV6-2 or TRBV6-3 and TRBJ2-7, with a weak D call TRBD2 (7 bases). There are 16 residues in the CDR3. The germline V gene encodes CDR1 MNHEY and CDR2 SVGEGT. The V gene lost 2 bases and the J gene lost 3 bases, with 17 bases spanning the gap. CDR3 sequence (DNA): TGTGCCAGCAGTTACAGTGCTCGGGGGGCTTTCTACGAGCAGTACGTC. Its translation is CASSYSARGAFYEQYV.

The rearrangement links TRBV7-9 to TRBJ2-1; D possibly corresponds to TRBD2 (6 bases). The ends were cut back, 3 bases at V and 3 bases at J, with 9 bases in the middle. The CDR3 contains 14 residues. The germline V gene has CDR1 SEHNR and CDR2 FQNEAQ (reference sequence). The CDR3 loop reads CASSFTGVYNEQFF. DNA for the CDR3: TGTGCCAGCAGCTTCACGGGGGTCTACAATGAGCAGTTCTTC.

This clonotype has more than one count but fewer than ten. V is TRBV6-2 or TRBV6-3 and J is TRBJ2-3, with D possibly being TRBD1 (5 bases). Germline CDR1 reads MNHEY; CDR2 reads SVGEGT. Trimming cost V 5 bases and J 0 bases, with 12 bases left between them. This CDR3 has 15 residues. CDR3 amino acids: CASSPRTSSTDTQYF. The DNA of the CDR3 is TGTGCCAGCAGTCCGAGGACATCTAGCACAGATACGCAGTATTTT.

The rearrangement links TRBV10-2 to TRBJ2-1, with 15 nucleotides matching TRBD2. V lost 4 bases to trimming and J lost 8 bases; unmatched junction nucleotides: 6. CDR3 length: 16 amino acids. Germline CDR1 reads WSHSY; CDR2 reads SAAADI. CDR3 region: CASSVWTSGGAYEQFF. The CDR3 region has the DNA TGCGCCAGCAGTGTCTGGACTAGCGGGGGGGCCTATGAGCAGTTCTTC.

In this sample, this clonotype turned up many times. This chain joins TRBV20-1 and TRBJ2-7, with D perhaps matching TRBD1 (6 bases). The CDR3 loop spans 17 amino acids. The germline gives CDR1 DFQATT, CDR2 SNEGSKA (reference sequence). Trimming stripped 4 bases from V and 5 bases from J, with 27 bases between. The CDR3 loop reads CSANPLDRSKLGDEQYF. CDR3 sequence (DNA): TGCAGTGCTAACCCCTTGGACAGATCGAAGCTCGGGGACGAGCAGTACTTC.

The CDR3 coding sequence is TGTGCCAGCAAGTCAGGGAGAAGGAACACTGAAGCTTTCTTT. This sequence encodes CASKSGRRNTEAFF. The genes are TRBV28 and TRBJ1-1; weak D call: TRBD1 (5 bases). The CDR3 is 14 amino acids. The V gene lost 7 bases and the J gene lost 1 base, with 13 bases spanning the gap. Germline assignment: CDR1 MDHEN and CDR2 SYDVKM. Full variable domain (remainder filled in from reference TRBV28 and TRBJ1-1): DVKVTQSSRYLVKRTGEKVFLECVQDMDHENMFWYRQDPGLGLRLIYFSYDVKMKEKGDIPEGYSVSREKKERFSLILESASTNQTSMYLCASKSGRRNTEAFFGQGTRLTVV.

V and J are TRBV4-2 and TRBJ2-2; TRBD2 aligns across 10 bases. V was clipped by 3 bases and J by 4 bases; unmatched bases: 5. The CDR3 sequence is 16 residues long. CDR1 is LGHNA, CDR2 YNFKEQ, per germline. As DNA, the CDR3 is TGTGCCAGCAGCCATCCAGCGGGGGGGATCACCGGGGAGCTGTTTTTT. It translates to CASSHPAGGITGELFF.

This clonotype was counted only a few times. The chain is built from TRBV5-1 and TRBJ2-3; 11 positions agree with TRBD2. From germline, CDR1 is SGHRS and CDR2 YFSETQ. The V and J ends lost 0 bases and 7 bases, in that order; junction bases with no gene match: 22. The CDR3 covers 21 residues. CDR3 DNA: TGCGCCAGCAGCTTGGAGGGGCCCGGGACTAGCGGCGCGGAAGAAAGATATACGCAGTATTTT. It yields the protein CASSLEGPGTSGAEERYTQYF.

The V gene is TRBV29-1, the J gene TRBJ2-7, with 7 bases that match TRBD2. Germline V gene sequence: CDR1 SQVTM, CDR2 ANQGSEA. V lost 7 bases, J lost 7 bases, and 7 bases stayed unmatched. The length of the CDR3 is 11 residues. The CDR3 spells CSEKGGDEQYV. CDR3 DNA: TGCAGCGAGAAGGGAGGGGATGAGCAGTACGTC.

V gene TRBV9 combines with J gene TRBJ1-2; D perhaps matches TRBD1 (5 bases). The V gene lost 3 bases and the J gene lost 6 bases, with 9 bases spanning the gap. This CDR3 is built from 12 residues. Germline values: CDR1 SGDLS, CDR2 YYNGEE. DNA of the CDR3: TGTGCCAGCAGCGGGGGGACCGATGGCTACACCTTC. Residues: CASSGGTDGYTF.

This chain joins TRBV6-5 and TRBJ2-4; D is unclear. V shed 5 bases and J shed 2 bases, with 10 bases lying between them. This CDR3 region has 14 residues. The germline CDR1 and CDR2 sequences are MNHEY and SVGAGI. CDR3 sequence: CASSPDGPKNIQYF. CDR3 DNA sequence: TGTGCCAGCAGTCCCGACGGACCCAAAAACATTCAGTACTTC.

The table lists this clonotype with many counts. An end of the junction does not agree with germline; a read error may underlie this. This rearrangement joins TRBV12-3 or TRBV12-4 to TRBJ2-1, with D tentatively TRBD2 (6 bases). The CDR3 length is 13 residues. The CDR3 DNA sequence: TGTGCTAGCAGCTTAGGAGGGTACAATGAGCAGTTCTTC. This encodes CASSLGGYNEQFF.

V usage is TRBV4-3 and J usage is TRBJ2-7; D gene unclear. With 0 bases removed from V and 3 bases from J, the gap between germline ends came to 9 bases. The CDR3 runs 14 residues. The germline gives CDR1 LGHNA, CDR2 YSLEER. The CDR3 DNA follows: TGCGCCAGCAGCCAAGATTACGGGTTCTACGAGCAGTACTTC. This gives the protein CASSQDYGFYEQYF.

This clonotype occurred a few times. The chain is built from TRBV12-3 or TRBV12-4 and TRBJ1-3; weak D call: TRBD1 (6 bases). With 5 bases removed from V and 0 bases from J, the gap between germline ends came to 11 bases. The CDR3 is made up of 15 amino acids. The CDR3 bases are TGTGCCAGCAGTCCGGACAGTTTCTCTGGAAACACCATATATTTT. Amino acid sequence: CASSPDSFSGNTIYF.

At least ten counts were recorded for this clonotype. DNA for the CDR3: TGCGCCAGCGCGGACGCGGGATCAACTAATGAAAAACTGTTTTTT. As protein: CASADAGSTNEKLFF. J is TRBJ1-4 and V is TRBV4-1, with unresolved D. CDR3 size: 15 residues. Germline assignment: CDR1 MGHRA and CDR2 YSYEKL. The V gene lost 8 bases and the J gene lost 0 bases, with 13 bases spanning the gap.

The chain uses TRBV4-1 and TRBJ1-1, with a weak D call TRBD1 (6 bases). V was cut by 3 bases and J by 1 base, with 12 bases left in between. This CDR3 region has 15 residues. Germline CDR1 MGHRA, CDR2 YSYEKL. The CDR3, as DNA: TGCGCCAGCAGCCACATAGGACAGAAGAACACTGAAGCTTTCTTT. It encodes CASSHIGQKNTEAFF.

This clonotype was detected only a few times. The chain recombines TRBV4-3 with TRBJ2-1, with 9 positions matching TRBD2. Trimming removed 0 bases from V and 8 bases from J; junction bases left unmatched: 8. CDR1 and CDR2 (germline): LGHNA, YSLEER. This CDR3 region has 16 residues. CDR3 DNA sequence: TGCGCCAGCAGCCAAGAGGGGCGGGGGGGCCTCTATGAGCAGTTCTTC. Translated, it gives CASSQEGRGGLYEQFF.

Ten or more counts support this clonotype. The chain joins TRBV7-3 to TRBJ2-1; 7 nucleotides match TRBD2. V lost 8 bases to trimming and J lost 4 bases; unmatched junction nucleotides: 11. The CDR3 runs to 15 residues. Germline V gives CDR1 SGHTA, CDR2 FQGTGA. The DNA for the CDR3 is TGTGCCAGCGAGGGGACGGGCGGGGGTTACAATGAGCAGTTCTTC. Translation: CASEGTGGGYNEQFF.

This clonotype has more than one count but fewer than ten. The chain joins TRBV6-1 to TRBJ2-7, with D maybe TRBD2 (6 bases). The CDR3 runs to 14 residues. Between the trimmed V and J ends, which lost 6 bases and 5 bases, there was a span of 17 bases. CDR1 and CDR2 (germline): MNHNS, SASEGT. The CDR3 bases are TGTGCCAGCAGGGGGGACTGGGGATCCGACGAGCAGTACGTC. It translates to CASRGDWGSDEQYV.

The sample holds a few counts of this clonotype. The chain combines TRBV6-7 with TRBJ1-1, with D perhaps TRBD1 (5 bases). TRBV6-7 is noted as an ORF with a role that remains uncertain. The ends were cut back, 7 bases at V and 9 bases at J, with 24 bases in the middle. This CDR3 comprises 15 residues. CDR3 sequence: CASKGAKARPSKAFF. CDR3 DNA: TGTGCCAGCAAAGGGGCCAAGGCCCGCCCTAGCAAAGCTTTCTTT.

This clonotype was counted between two and nine times. The V gene is TRBV25-1, the J gene TRBJ1-2; D is possibly TRBD1 (6 bases). The CDR3 covers 13 residues. CDR1 MGHDK and CDR2 SYGVNS come from the germline V gene. The V gene lost 5 bases and the J gene lost 7 bases, with 14 bases spanning the gap. CDR3 loop: CASSYRGATGYTF. DNA for the CDR3: TGTGCCAGCAGTTACCGGGGGGCGACTGGCTACACCTTC.

This clonotype showed up just a few times. The chain carries TRBV7-3 and TRBJ2-2; no reliable D call. The V end was cut by 2 bases, the J end by 7 bases, with 17 bases between. The CDR3 is 16 residues long. The germline gives CDR1 SGHTA, CDR2 FQGTGA. CDR3 nucleotide sequence: TGTGCCAGCAGCTTAGTATCATGGCAATTGGGCGGGGAGCTGTTTTTT. Encoded protein: CASSLVSWQLGGELFF.